This is a list of T cell receptor beta chains from one sample in a study of metastatic and nonmetastatic thyroid tumors. With MiXCR, TCRdb called clones anew from the PCR reads. In the table there are about 37,000 clones, around an eighth of which are singletons. The material sequenced was blood. Receptors originate from a female donor with papillary thyroid cancer or a benign thyroid nodule (not recorded which). Some clones in this sample may be carry-over from other donors' samples. The CDR3 runs from the conserved cysteine through the conserved F or W. The D gene is left open where the match is weak. The size entry is marked missing in some rows and otherwise reads once, few, many or a size class.

V	J	D	size	DNA	CDR3
TRBV7-6	TRBJ1-1	-	many	TGTGCCAGCAGCGTAGGGGCGGTGAGCACTGAAGCTTTCTTT	CASSVGAVSTEAFF
TRBV7-2	TRBJ2-1	TRBD2	many	TGTGCCAGCAGCCGTCATAGCGGGAATGAGCAGTTCTTC	CASSRHSGNEQFF
TRBV5-1	TRBJ2-7	TRBD1	many	TGCGCCAGCAGCTCAAACACCGGGACAGGGTTAGAGCAGTACTTC	CASSSNTGTGLEQYF
TRBV24-1	TRBJ1-2	-	many	TGTGCCACCAAAGGAGGAGGGATCAACACCTTC	CATKGGGINTF
TRBV6-1	TRBJ1-3	-	-	TGTGCCATCCTGGACATAACCGGAAACACCATATATTTT	CAILDITGNTIYF
TRBV11-2	TRBJ2-1	TRBD2	many	TGTGCCAGCAGCTTGTCTAGCGGGAGGGCCTGGAATGAGCAGTTCTTC	CASSLSSGRAWNEQFF
TRBV5-6	TRBJ1-3	-	-	TGTGCCAGCGCGGACACCACCTCTGACACCATATATTTT	CASADTTSDTIYF
TRBV20-1	TRBJ2-1	TRBD2	many	TGCAGTGCTATAGCGGGAGGATGGAATGAGCAGTTCTTC	CSAIAGGWNEQFF
TRBV20-1	TRBJ1-3	-	many	TGCAGTGCTAGATCGGGGTCAGGAAACACCATATATTTT	CSARSGSGNTIYF
TRBV11-2	TRBJ1-3	-	many	TGTGCCAGCAGCTTAAGGAGAGAAGGAAACACCATATATTTT	CASSLRREGNTIYF
TRBV7-6	TRBJ1-1	-	-	TGTGCCAGCATCGTGACCGGGAGCACTGAGGCTTTCTTT	CASIVTGSTEAFF
TRBV7-9	TRBJ2-6	-	many	TGTGCCAGCAGCTATCCAGGGTCTGGGGCCAACGTCCTGACTTTC	CASSYPGSGANVLTF
TRBV10-1	TRBJ1-1	-	many	TGCGCCAGCAGTGAGGGGTCGGGGCGAGAAGCTTTCTTT	CASSEGSGREAFF
TRBV27	TRBJ2-2	TRBD2	few	TGTGCCAGCACTTTCCGGGGGACTAGCGGGAACACCGGGGAGCTGTTTTTT	CASTFRGTSGNTGELFF
TRBV30	TRBJ2-7	-	many	TGTGCCTGGAGTAATGTGGGCGAGCAGTACTTC	CAWSNVGEQYF
TRBV5-6	TRBJ1-6	-	many	TGTGCCAGCAGCTTGAGGGGGAATGGTAATTCACCCCTCCACTTT	CASSLRGNGNSPLHF
TRBV6-5	TRBJ1-5	-	-	TGTGCCAGCAGTTACTCGATGAATAGCAATCAGCCCCAGCATTTT	CASSYSMNSNQPQHF
TRBV28	TRBJ1-2	-	few	TGTGCCAGCAGTTTATCTCTAGCGGGTAGCGGATATGGCTACACCTTC	CASSLSLAGSGYGYTF
TRBV7-9	TRBJ1-2	-	many	TGTGCCAGCAGCTCCCTTTTGGGGGAAGAGGGCTACACCTTC	CASSSLLGEEGYTF
TRBV20-1	TRBJ2-3	-	many	TGCAGTGCTGACGGACAGCAGAGCACAGATACGCAGTATTTT	CSADGQQSTDTQYF
TRBV3-1	TRBJ1-5	-	many	TGTGCCAGCAGCCAGTCTCCGGATCAGCCCCAGCATTTT	CASSQSPDQPQHF
TRBV11-2	TRBJ1-2	-	many	TGTGCCAGCAGCTTAGATAATCAGCCTAACTATGGCTACACCTTC	CASSLDNQPNYGYTF
TRBV5-5	TRBJ2-1	TRBD2	many	TGTGCCAGCAGCTTGGGCGGGAGGTCGGTCTCCTTC	CASSLGGRSVSF
TRBV20-1	TRBJ1-5	TRBD1	many	TGCAGTGCTAGTATGGGACAGGGGAGCAATCAGCCCCAGCATTTT	CSASMGQGSNQPQHF